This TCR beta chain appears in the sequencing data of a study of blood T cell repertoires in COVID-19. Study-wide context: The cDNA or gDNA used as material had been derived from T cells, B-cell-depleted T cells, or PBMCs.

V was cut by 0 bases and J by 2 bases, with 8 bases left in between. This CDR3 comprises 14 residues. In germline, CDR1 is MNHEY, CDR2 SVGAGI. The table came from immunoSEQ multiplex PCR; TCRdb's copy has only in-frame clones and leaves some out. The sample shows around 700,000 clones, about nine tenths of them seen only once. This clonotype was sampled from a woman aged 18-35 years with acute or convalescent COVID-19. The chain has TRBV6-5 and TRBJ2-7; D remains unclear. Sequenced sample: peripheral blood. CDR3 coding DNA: TGTGCCAGCAGTTACTCGGCCCCACCCTACGAGCAGTACTTC. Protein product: CASSYSAPPYEQYF.